This T cell receptor (beta chain) derives from a study of radiotherapy plus CTLA-4 blockade in lung cancer. Looking at the study overall: Across the patients, objective responses occurred in about 18%, and disease control in just over 30%.

From germline, CDR1 is SNHLY and CDR2 FYNNEI. The junction had 8 bases not matched to a gene; V was cut back by 5 bases and J by 6 bases. This CDR3 is 15 amino acids long. Points on this clone: No antigen is known for it.

Clones were read by immunoSEQ multiplex PCR, and TCRdb kept only the in-frame ones, dropping some. Counted here are about 78,000 clones, more than 75% occurring once; the ten biggest clones make up around 2%. Whole-study results and caveats: Strongest reported response predictors: early blood clone changes and post-radiation interferon-beta. TCR clones originating in tumors grew in number in blood after radiotherapy plus ipilimumab.

The rearrangement joins TRBV2 to TRBJ2-1, with 9 bases fitting TRBD1. Sequences were derived from peripheral blood, sampled from a patient treated with radiotherapy plus ipilimumab. The sequence derives from a human donor with non-small cell lung cancer who had a partial response to radiotherapy plus ipilimumab. In DNA, the CDR3 is TGTGCCAGCAGTCCGGGACAGGGCCCTCTCAATGAGCAGTTCTTC. Its translation is CASSPGQGPLNEQFF.